The following is a TCR beta chain sequence with its context. The antigen remains undetermined. This sample is drawn from a study of T-cell reconstitution after alpha-beta-depleted transplantation in children. CDR3 length equals 12 residues. Trimming took 5 bases from V and 7 from J, leaving 8 bases between them. Unique molecular identifiers were incorporated into the prepared TCRbeta library. Via MiXCR, TCRdb re-called the PCR reads, giving one row per CDR3 protein. The data show some 26,000 distinct CDR3 sequences, 15% to 20% seen once. Findings and caveats of the study: One year after transplant, T-cell counts and diversity came mostly from newly produced T cells.

This specimen was PBMCs, mostly from graft donor cells, taken 60 days after TCRalphabeta/CD19-depleted stem cell transplant. The sequence came from a male patient aged 2-15 years who had a stem cell transplant for acute lymphoblastic leukemia, so the T cells may come from the graft donor. The chain carries TRBV12-3 or TRBV12-4 and TRBJ2-2, with D possibly TRBD2 on 6 matching bases. The CDR3 region is CASSQAGGELFF. The CDR3 region has the DNA TGTGCCAGCAGTCAAGCGGGCGGGGAGCTGTTTTTT.